This T cell receptor (beta chain) was observed in a study of CD8+ T cells in alopecia areata (dated by TCRdb to the late 2010s). For the study in its entirety: The treated patients, all with moderate-to-severe alopecia areata, were enrolled in an open-label pilot trial of oral tofacitinib given at 5 to 10 mg twice daily. Patients stayed on tofacitinib for 6 to 18 months and then had 6 months of follow-up off drug so that delayed response and recurrence could be assessed. Disease severity in treated patients was measured with the SALT score, which quantifies the percentage of affected scalp surface area. The study used high-throughput TCRbeta sequencing to examine T cell clonal expansion in alopecia areata, in both the C3H/HeJ mouse model and human patients. Scalp tissue and sorted CD4+ and CD8+ peripheral blood T cells from patchy and totalis/universalis alopecia areata patients and from healthy controls were covered by human TCRbeta sequencing. Biopsies were taken from tofacitinib-treated patients at baseline and again at 4 and 24 weeks into treatment, and several of those patients also had a later scalp biopsy. Clonality in the scalp was compared among normal scalp (n=4), patchy alopecia areata scalp (n=8), and alopecia totalis/universalis scalp (n=8). RNA was extracted with the PAXgene miRNA kit for fixed scalp, the miRNeasy kit for PBMCs, and the RNeasy kit for mouse skin. immunoSEQ multiplex PCR using 35 Vbeta forward primers and 13 Jbeta reverse primers was used to amplify TCRbeta CDR3 regions. Study-wide findings and limitations: Lesional scalp, especially in alopecia totalis/universalis, showed higher clonality and more expanded CD8+ clones than normal scalp, suggesting antigenic drive. Many expanded lesional clones were found to persist in scalp and blood during tofacitinib treatment, and relapse after treatment cessation may be partly explained by this persistence. Tofacitinib significantly lowered scalp clonality and the number of expanded CD8+ clones among the top 100 scalp clones. Resident alphabeta T cells in normal human skin are also sequenced, complicating scalp TCR repertoire analysis, unlike mouse skin dominated by gammadelta T cells. Because the treated cohort was small and had just a single nonresponder, larger studies are needed to establish links between baseline CD8+ expansion and response. Compared with mice, TCR sequences shared between patients were less clear, possibly partly because of HLA diversity across the patient population.

The time point label for this specimen denotes: around 22 weeks on oral tofacitinib. This specimen's treatment or condition label, per the study, means: oral pan-JAK inhibitor, 5-10 mg twice daily. From alopecia areata patients, peripheral blood was collected along with lesional scalp punch biopsies. PBMCs were isolated by density centrifugation and stained for CD3, CD4 and CD8, and CD4+ and CD8+ T cells were sorted on a FACSAria. Only a few counts were recorded for this clone. Its antigen remains undetermined. Base quality data are lacking; no much larger clone is found one base away. Receptor amplification or capture employed the immunoSEQ multiplex PCR assay. For TCR sequencing, RNA was extracted from every sample and reverse transcribed into cDNA to serve as template. SuperScript III was used to make first-strand cDNA, primed with a 2:1 mix of oligo-dT and random hexamers. A synthetic immune receptor repertoire was used to gauge amplification bias, and whatever bias remained was removed computationally. In the paper's pipeline: After raw reads were preprocessed to remove errors, the CDR3 was defined following IMGT conventions as running from the conserved cysteine to phenylalanine. Clonality was calculated as 1 minus Shannon entropy normalized by log2 of the number of productive unique TCRs. CD4 or CD8 identity of scalp clones was inferred by cross-referencing scalp TCRbeta sequences with sorted blood CD4 and CD8 repertoires. TCRdb carries this immuneACCESS record with in-frame sequences only. Its versions omit some clonotypes, under half of them owing to an unresolved V gene in the studies checked, with the rest unexplained. V and J calls and clone size are given by that table; D and trimming were obtained from the DNA. A total of about 280,000 clones appear in this sample, roughly 60% of them only once. The ten largest account for under 2% of the sample.

From a lookup of the germline V gene, CDR1 and CDR2 are MDHEN and SYDVKM. Deletion took 1 base off V and 2 bases off J, with a span of 10 bases between the germline ends. The CDR3 covers 15 residues, taking in both the cysteine and the phenylalanine. Here the CDR3 DNA is all that survives: 45 bases in frame from base 1. The receptor's source is a human donor with alopecia areata. The V and J genes are TRBV28 and TRBJ2-3, with the D gene call left open. Here the sequenced sample was CD4+ T cells sorted from blood, taken at week 24, from a patient treated with tofacitinib. The CDR3 protein sequence reads: CASSLSSSFTDTQYF. The base sequence is TGTGCCAGCAGTTTATCATCCTCATTCACAGATACGCAGTATTTT.